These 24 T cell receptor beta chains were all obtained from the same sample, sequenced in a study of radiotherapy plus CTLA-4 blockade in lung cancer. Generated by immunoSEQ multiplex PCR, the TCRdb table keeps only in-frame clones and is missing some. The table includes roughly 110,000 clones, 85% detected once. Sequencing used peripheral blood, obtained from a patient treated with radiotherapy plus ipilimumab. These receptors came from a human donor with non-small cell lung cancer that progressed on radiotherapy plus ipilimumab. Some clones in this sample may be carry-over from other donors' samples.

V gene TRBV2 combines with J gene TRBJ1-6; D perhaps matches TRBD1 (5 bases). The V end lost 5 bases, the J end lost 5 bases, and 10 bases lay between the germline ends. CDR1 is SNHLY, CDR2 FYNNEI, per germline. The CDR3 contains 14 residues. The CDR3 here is CASSRDLDNSPLHF. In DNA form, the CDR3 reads TGTGCCAGCAGTCGGGACCTCGATAATTCACCCCTCCACTTT.

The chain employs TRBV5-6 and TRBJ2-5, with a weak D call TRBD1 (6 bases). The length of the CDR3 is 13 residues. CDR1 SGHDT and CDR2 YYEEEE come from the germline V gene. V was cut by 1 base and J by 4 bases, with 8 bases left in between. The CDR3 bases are TGTGCCAGCAGCTTGACGACAGGAGAGACCCAGTACTTC. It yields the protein CASSLTTGETQYF.

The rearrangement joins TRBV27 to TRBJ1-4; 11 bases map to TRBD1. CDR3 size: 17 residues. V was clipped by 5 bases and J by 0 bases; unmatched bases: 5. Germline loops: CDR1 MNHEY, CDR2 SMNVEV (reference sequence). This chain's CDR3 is CASSTDRGPATNEKLFF. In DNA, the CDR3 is TGTGCCAGCAGTACGGACAGGGGGCCGGCAACTAATGAAAAACTGTTTTTT.

The CDR3 DNA sequence: TGTGCCTGGAGTTTGAACCTCCGGTATCAGCCCCAGCATTTT. Translation: CAWSLNLRYQPQHF. The V and J genes are TRBV30 and TRBJ1-5; D ambiguous. The V gene's germline CDR1 is GTSNPN and CDR2 SVGIG (reference sequence). Trimming removed 2 bases at V and 5 bases at J, with 13 bases between. The CDR3 runs to 14 residues. Supplemented by reference TRBV30 and TRBJ1-5, the full variable domain reads SQTIHQWPATLVQPVGSPLSLECTVEGTSNPNLYWYRQAAGRGLQLLFYSVGIGQISSEVPQNLSASRPQDRQFILSSKKLLLSDSGFYLCAWSLNLRYQPQHFGDGTRLSIL.

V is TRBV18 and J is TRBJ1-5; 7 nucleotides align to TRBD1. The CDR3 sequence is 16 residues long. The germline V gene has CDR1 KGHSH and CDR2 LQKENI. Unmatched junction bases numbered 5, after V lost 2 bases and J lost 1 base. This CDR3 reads CASSPGGGWSNQPQHF. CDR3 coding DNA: TGTGCCAGCTCACCAGGAGGGGGCTGGAGCAATCAGCCCCAGCATTTT.

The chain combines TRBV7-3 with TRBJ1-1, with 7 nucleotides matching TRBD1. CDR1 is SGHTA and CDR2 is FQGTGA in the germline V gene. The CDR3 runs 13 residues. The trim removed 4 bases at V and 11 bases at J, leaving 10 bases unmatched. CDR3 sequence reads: CASSSELGTAAFF. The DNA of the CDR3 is TGTGCCAGCAGCTCAGAACTCGGGACAGCGGCTTTCTTT.

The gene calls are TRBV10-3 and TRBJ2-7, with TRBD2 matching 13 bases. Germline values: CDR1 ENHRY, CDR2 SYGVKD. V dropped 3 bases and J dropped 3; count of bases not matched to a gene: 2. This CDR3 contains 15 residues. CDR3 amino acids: CAISDRTSGGYEQYF. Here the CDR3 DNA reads TGTGCCATCAGTGATAGGACTAGCGGGGGCTACGAGCAGTACTTC.

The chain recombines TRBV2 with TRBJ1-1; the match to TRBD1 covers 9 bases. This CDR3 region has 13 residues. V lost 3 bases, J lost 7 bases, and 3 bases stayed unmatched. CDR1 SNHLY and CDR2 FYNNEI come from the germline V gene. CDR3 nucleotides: TGTGCCAGCAGTGATGGACAGGGGAGTGAAGCTTTCTTT. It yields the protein CASSDGQGSEAFF.

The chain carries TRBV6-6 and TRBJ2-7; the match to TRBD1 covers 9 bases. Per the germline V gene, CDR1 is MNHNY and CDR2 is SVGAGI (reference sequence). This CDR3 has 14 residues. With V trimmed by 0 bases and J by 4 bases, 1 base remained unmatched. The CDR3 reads CASSYSGQGYEQYF. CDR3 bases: TGTGCCAGCAGTTACTCGGGACAGGGATACGAGCAGTACTTC.

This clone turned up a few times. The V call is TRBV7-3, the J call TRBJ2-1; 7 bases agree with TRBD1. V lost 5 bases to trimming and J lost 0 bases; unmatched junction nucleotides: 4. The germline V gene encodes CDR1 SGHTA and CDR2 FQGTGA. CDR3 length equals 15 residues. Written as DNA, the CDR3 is TGTGCCAGCAGCACCGACAGGGTCTCCTACAATGAGCAGTTCTTC. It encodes CASSTDRVSYNEQFF.

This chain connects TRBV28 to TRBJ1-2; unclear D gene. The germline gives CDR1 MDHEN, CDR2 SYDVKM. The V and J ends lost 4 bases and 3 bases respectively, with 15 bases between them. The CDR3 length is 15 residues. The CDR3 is CASSSASRVHYGYTF. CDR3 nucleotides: TGTGCCAGCAGTTCCGCCAGTAGGGTCCACTATGGCTACACCTTC.

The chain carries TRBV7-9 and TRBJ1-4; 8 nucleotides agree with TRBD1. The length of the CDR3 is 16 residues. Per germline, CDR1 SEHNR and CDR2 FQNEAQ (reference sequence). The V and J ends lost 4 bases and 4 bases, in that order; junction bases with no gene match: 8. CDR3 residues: CASSWGQALGNEKLFF. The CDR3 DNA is TGTGCCAGCAGCTGGGGACAGGCCTTGGGTAATGAAAAACTGTTTTTT.

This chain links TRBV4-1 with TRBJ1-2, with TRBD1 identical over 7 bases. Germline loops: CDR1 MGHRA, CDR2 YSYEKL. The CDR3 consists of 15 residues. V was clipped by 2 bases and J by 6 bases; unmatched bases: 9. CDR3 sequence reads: CASSQPRQGAHGYTF. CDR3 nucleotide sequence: TGCGCCAGCAGCCAACCAAGACAGGGAGCCCATGGCTACACCTTC.

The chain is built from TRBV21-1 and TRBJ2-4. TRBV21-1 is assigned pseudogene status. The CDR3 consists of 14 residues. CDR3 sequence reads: CASSKRVAKNIQYF. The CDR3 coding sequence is TGTGCCAGCAGCAAAAGGGTAGCCAAAAACATTCAGTACTTC.

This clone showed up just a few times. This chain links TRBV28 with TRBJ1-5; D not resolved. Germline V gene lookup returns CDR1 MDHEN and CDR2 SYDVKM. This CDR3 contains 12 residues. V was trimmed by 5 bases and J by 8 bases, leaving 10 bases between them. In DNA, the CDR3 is TGTGCCAGCAGTGAGTTTGTGAAGCCCCAGCATTTT. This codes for CASSEFVKPQHF.

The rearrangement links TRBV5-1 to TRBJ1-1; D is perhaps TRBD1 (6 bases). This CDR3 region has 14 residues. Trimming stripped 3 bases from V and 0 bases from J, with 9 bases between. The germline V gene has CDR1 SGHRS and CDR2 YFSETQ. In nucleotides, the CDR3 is TGCGCCAGCAGCTCGAACAGGGTGAACACTGAAGCTTTCTTT. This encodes CASSSNRVNTEAFF.

The CDR3 nucleotides are TGTGCCAGCCGTATAGGCGGACAAGAGACCCAGTACTTC. Translated: CASRIGGQETQYF. V and J are TRBV6-5 and TRBJ2-5; D ambiguous. The CDR3 sequence is 13 residues long. Germline CDR1 reads MNHEY; CDR2 reads SVGAGI. Trimming shortened V by 8 bases and J by 2 bases, and 12 bases separated the two germline ends.

CDR3 protein: CASSLGVQQETQYF. The CDR3 region has the DNA TGTGCCAGCAGCTTAGGGGTCCAGCAAGAGACCCAGTACTTC. The chain uses TRBV11-2 and TRBJ2-5; D gene unclear. CDR1 is SGHAT, CDR2 FQNNGV, per germline. This CDR3 is built from 14 residues. V shed 1 base and J shed 2 bases, with 8 bases lying between them.

CDR3: CAIRGTANSPLHF. The CDR3, as DNA: TGTGCCATCAGGGGGACAGCAAATTCACCCCTCCACTTT. J is TRBJ1-6 and V is TRBV10-3; 7 bases fit TRBD1. The CDR3 length is 13 residues. The V gene end was trimmed by 6 bases and the J gene end by 7 bases; junction bases not matched to a gene: 3. CDR1 and CDR2 from the germline V gene are ENHRY and SYGVKD.

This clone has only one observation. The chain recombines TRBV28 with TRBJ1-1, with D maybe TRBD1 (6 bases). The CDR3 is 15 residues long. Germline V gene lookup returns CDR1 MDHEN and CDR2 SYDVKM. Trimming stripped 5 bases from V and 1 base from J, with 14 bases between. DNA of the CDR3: TGTGCCAGCAGTACCCCGACAGGATCGAACACTGAAGCTTTCTTT. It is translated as CASSTPTGSNTEAFF.

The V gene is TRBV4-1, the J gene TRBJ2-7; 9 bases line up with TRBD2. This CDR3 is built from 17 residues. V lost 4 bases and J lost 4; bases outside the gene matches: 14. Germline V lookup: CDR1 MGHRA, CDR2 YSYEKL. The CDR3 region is CASSPGASGVIGYEQYF. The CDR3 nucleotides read TGCGCCAGCAGCCCGGGGGCTAGCGGGGTAATAGGGTACGAGCAGTACTTC.

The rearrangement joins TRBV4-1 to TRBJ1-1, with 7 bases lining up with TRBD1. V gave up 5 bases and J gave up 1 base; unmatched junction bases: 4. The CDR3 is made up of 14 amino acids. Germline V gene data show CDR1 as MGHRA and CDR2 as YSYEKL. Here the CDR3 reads CASSTRTGNTEAFF. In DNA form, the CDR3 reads TGCGCCAGCAGCACTCGGACAGGGAACACTGAAGCTTTCTTT.

Here the CDR3 DNA reads TGTGCCAGCAGTTCGGGACAGGGGATCAGAAACACCATATATTTT. Its protein product is CASSSGQGIRNTIYF. The chain uses TRBV7-9 and TRBJ1-3, with 10 bases lining up with TRBD1. This CDR3 spans 15 amino acids. Trimming cost V 6 bases and J 5 bases; bases outside gene matches: 7. The germline V gene encodes CDR1 SEHNR and CDR2 FQNEAQ (reference sequence).

The CDR3 protein is CASSLALTYEQYF. In DNA, the CDR3 is TGTGCCAGCAGCTTAGCTTTGACCTACGAGCAGTACTTC. The rearrangement links TRBV7-2 to TRBJ2-7; D gene uncertain. The V and J ends lost 0 bases and 2 bases respectively, with 5 bases between them. The CDR3 length is 13 residues. Germline V gene lookup returns CDR1 SGHTA and CDR2 FQGNSA.